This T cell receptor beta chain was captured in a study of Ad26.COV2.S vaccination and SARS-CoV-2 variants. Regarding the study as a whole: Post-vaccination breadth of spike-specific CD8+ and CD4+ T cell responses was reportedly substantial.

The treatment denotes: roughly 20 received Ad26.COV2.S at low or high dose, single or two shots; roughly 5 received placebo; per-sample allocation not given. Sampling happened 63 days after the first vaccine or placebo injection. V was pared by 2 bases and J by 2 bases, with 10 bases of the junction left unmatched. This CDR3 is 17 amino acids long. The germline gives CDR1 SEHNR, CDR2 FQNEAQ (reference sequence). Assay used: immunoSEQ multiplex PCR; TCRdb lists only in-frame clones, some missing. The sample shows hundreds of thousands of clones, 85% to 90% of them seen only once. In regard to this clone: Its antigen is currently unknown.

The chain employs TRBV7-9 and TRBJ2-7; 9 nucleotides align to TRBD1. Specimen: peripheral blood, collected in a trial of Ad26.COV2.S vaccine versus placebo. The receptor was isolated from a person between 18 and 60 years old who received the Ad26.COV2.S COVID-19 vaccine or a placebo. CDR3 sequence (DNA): TGTGCCAGCAGCTTATATGTGGACAGGGGAAAAACCTACGAGCAGTACTTC. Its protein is CASSLYVDRGKTYEQYF.